Below, 19 T cell receptor beta chains from the same sample are listed, as sequenced in a study of CD8+ T cells in alopecia areata. Treatment noted: oral pan-JAK inhibitor, 5-10 mg twice daily. Following extraction, RNA underwent reverse transcription to cDNA, which served as the sequencing template. Profiled with immunoSEQ multiplex PCR; TCRdb holds only in-frame clones, not every one. The table lists 110,000 to 150,000 clones, around 50% of them singletons. Material: CD8+ T cells sorted from blood, obtained at week 4, from a patient treated with tofacitinib. Source of these receptors: a human donor with alopecia areata.

The chain has TRBV27 and TRBJ1-6, with 7 bases aligning to TRBD1. The germline gives CDR1 MNHEY, CDR2 SMNVEV (reference sequence). Trimming cost V 3 bases and J 7 bases; bases outside gene matches: 9. This CDR3 region has 16 residues. CDR3 DNA sequence: TGTGCCAGCAGTTTCTTTCCAGGGGGTTGGAATTCACCCCTCCACTTT. Encoded protein: CASSFFPGGWNSPLHF.

In its sample, this clone was seen a few times. The chain has TRBV5-6 and TRBJ1-6; D call uncertain. The CDR3 totals 14 residues. V lost 0 bases and J lost 6, with 7 bases in between. CDR1 is SGHDT and CDR2 is YYEEEE in the germline V gene. The CDR3 nucleotides read TGTGCCAGCAGCTTGGCTAGCAGTAATTCACCCCTCCACTTT. This codes for CASSLASSNSPLHF.

This chain uses TRBV27 with TRBJ2-7; 12 nucleotides match TRBD1. This CDR3 comprises 14 residues. Trimming at V came to 4 bases and at J to 7 bases, leaving 5 bases not matched to a gene. Germline-derived CDR1 and CDR2 are MNHEY and SMNVEV (reference sequence). The CDR3: CASSSGQGAGEQYF. Here the CDR3 DNA reads TGTGCCAGCAGTTCGGGACAGGGGGCAGGGGAGCAGTACTTC.

The chain is built from TRBV9 and TRBJ1-4; D gene ambiguous. The CDR3 is made up of 16 amino acids. Germline loops: CDR1 SGDLS, CDR2 YYNGEE. Trimming took off 4 bases at V and 7 bases at J, with 20 bases between the two ends. The CDR3 is CASSTSRDGVGEKLFF. The CDR3, as DNA: TGTGCCAGCAGCACTAGTAGAGACGGGGTTGGTGAAAAACTGTTTTTT.

The chain is built from TRBV23-1 and TRBJ1-2; D is possibly TRBD1 (5 bases). TRBV23-1 is an open reading frame, and its role is uncertain. Trimming pared 9 bases from V and 7 bases from J, leaving 21 bases between. The CDR3 sequence is 14 residues long. This CDR3 reads CARVPLRGQCGYTF. CDR3 bases: TGCGCCAGGGTCCCTCTAAGAGGACAATGTGGCTACACCTTC.

In its sample, this clone was seen once. The rearrangement links TRBV13 to TRBJ1-4; D is perhaps TRBD1 (5 bases). The CDR3 is 14 amino acids. The V gene lost 5 bases and the J gene lost 8 bases, with 15 bases spanning the gap. Germline assignment: CDR1 PRHDT and CDR2 FYEKMQ (reference sequence). The CDR3 here is CASSRLGAGEKLFF. DNA for the CDR3: TGTGCCAGCAGCCGCCTCGGGGCGGGGGAAAAACTGTTTTTT.

The chain uses TRBV30 and TRBJ2-2; 7 positions match TRBD2. With 4 bases clipped from V and 6 bases from J, the junction kept 8 bases outside the gene matches. The germline V gene has CDR1 GTSNPN and CDR2 SVGIG (reference sequence). This CDR3 region has 14 residues. The CDR3 here is CAWTSGGEAGELFF. Here the CDR3 DNA reads TGTGCCTGGACTAGCGGAGGGGAGGCCGGGGAGCTGTTTTTT.

J is TRBJ2-1 and V is TRBV27; no reliable D call. V was cut by 2 bases and J by 9 bases, with 14 bases left in between. This CDR3 is 14 amino acids long. The germline CDR1 and CDR2 sequences are MNHEY and SMNVEV (reference sequence). The CDR3 sequence: CASSLRTIHGEQFF. The CDR3 bases are TGTGCCAGCAGTTTACGAACCATCCACGGTGAGCAGTTCTTC.

In this sample, this clone turned up once. This chain joins TRBV27 and TRBJ2-7; D might be TRBD1 or TRBD2, each matching 6 bases. The CDR3 length is 14 residues. The germline V and J ends were trimmed by 6 bases and 2 bases, with 14 bases remaining between them. Germline CDR1 and CDR2: MNHEY and SMNVEV (reference sequence). The CDR3 nucleotides read TGTGCCAGCAGCACAGTGGGGGGCGCCTACGAGCAGTACTTC. Amino acid sequence: CASSTVGGAYEQYF.

As for this clone: Different DNA sequences within this sample yield the same CDR3. The V call is TRBV7-9, the J call TRBJ2-7; D possibly corresponds to TRBD1 (5 bases). Germline CDR1 SEHNR, CDR2 FQNEAQ (reference sequence). The CDR3 has 13 residues. Between the trimmed V and J ends, which lost 5 bases and 3 bases, there was a span of 11 bases. CDR3 region: CASSLGQVYEQYF. Written as DNA, the CDR3 is TGTGCCAGCAGCCTTGGACAAGTCTACGAGCAGTACTTC.

This sequence joins TRBV30 and TRBJ2-7; TRBD1 agrees at 9 bases. Trimming took 6 bases from V and 7 from J; bases not matched to a gene: 13. This CDR3 is 14 amino acids long. The germline V gene has CDR1 GTSNPN and CDR2 SVGIG (reference sequence). CDR3 amino acids: CACDDTGTGWEQYF. The CDR3 DNA is TGTGCCTGTGATGATACCGGGACAGGGTGGGAGCAGTACTTC.

The chain is built from TRBV30 and TRBJ2-7, with a weak D call TRBD2 (6 bases). V lost 3 bases and J 0 bases, leaving 9 bases between the germline ends. The CDR3 is 13 amino acids. Germline V lookup: CDR1 GTSNPN, CDR2 SVGIG (reference sequence). CDR3 coding DNA: TGTGCCTGGAGCGACGGGAGCTCCTACGAGCAGTACTTC. Translation gives CAWSDGSSYEQYF.

This clone was seen a few times. The CDR3 DNA is TGCGCCAGCAGCCAAGGGGGGAATGCTGGGGCCAACGTCCTGACTTTC. Translated: CASSQGGNAGANVLTF. The chain has TRBV4-3 and TRBJ2-6, with D perhaps assigned TRBD1 or TRBD2 (5 bases each). Trimming left V 1 base short and J 2 bases short, with 9 bases between. The length of the CDR3 is 16 residues. In germline, CDR1 is LGHNA, CDR2 YSLEER.

This sequence joins TRBV27 and TRBJ2-3; possibly TRBD1 for D (5 bases). The CDR3 contains 14 residues. Germline V gives CDR1 MNHEY, CDR2 SMNVEV (reference sequence). Trimming shortened V by 3 bases and J by 6 bases, and 13 bases separated the two germline ends. The CDR3 reads CASSFVGQGDTQYF. CDR3 bases: TGTGCCAGCAGTTTCGTGGGGCAAGGGGATACGCAGTATTTT.

This chain connects TRBV6-6 to TRBJ2-7; D perhaps matches TRBD1 (5 bases). The CDR3 consists of 13 residues. Trimming took off 2 bases at V and 2 bases at J, with 7 bases between the two ends. Germline assignment: CDR1 MNHNY and CDR2 SVGAGI (reference sequence). CDR3 coding DNA: TGTGCCAGCAGTTACGACAGCCCCTACGAGCAGTACTTC. Its translation: CASSYDSPYEQYF.

The CDR3 bases are TGTGCCAGCACCCGACAGGGAAACACCGGGGAGCTGTTTTTT. Its protein is CASTRQGNTGELFF. The rearrangement uses TRBV6-5 and TRBJ2-2, with 7 bases matching TRBD1. This CDR3 has 14 residues. Germline V gene data show CDR1 as MNHEY and CDR2 as SVGAGI. Trimming took 7 bases from V and 2 from J; bases not matched to a gene: 4.

The sample holds one count of this clone. The rearrangement joins TRBV27 to TRBJ2-1; 9 nucleotides agree with TRBD2. V trimming: 6 bases; J trimming: 3 bases; junction bases outside the gene matches: 6. CDR3 length: 15 residues. Germline CDR1 MNHEY, CDR2 SMNVEV (reference sequence). The CDR3 sequence is CASRGAGGYYNEQFF. In DNA, the CDR3 is TGTGCCAGCAGGGGAGCGGGGGGCTACTACAATGAGCAGTTCTTC.

The chain joins TRBV2 to TRBJ2-5, with 10 bases lining up with TRBD2. The germline V gene has CDR1 SNHLY and CDR2 FYNNEI. V was clipped by 6 bases and J by 0 bases; unmatched bases: 4. The CDR3 covers 15 residues. As DNA, the CDR3 is TGTGCCAGCAGAGGACTAGCGGACAACCAAGAGACCCAGTACTTC. This translates into CASRGLADNQETQYF.

J is TRBJ1-6 and V is TRBV5-6; 9 bases are a match to TRBD1. With 2 bases clipped from V and 3 bases from J, the junction kept 3 bases outside the gene matches. The germline CDR1 and CDR2 sequences are SGHDT and YYEEEE. The length of the CDR3 is 16 residues. The CDR3 reads CASSFLTGGYNSPLHF. CDR3 nucleotides: TGTGCCAGCAGCTTCTTGACAGGGGGCTATAATTCACCCCTCCACTTT.